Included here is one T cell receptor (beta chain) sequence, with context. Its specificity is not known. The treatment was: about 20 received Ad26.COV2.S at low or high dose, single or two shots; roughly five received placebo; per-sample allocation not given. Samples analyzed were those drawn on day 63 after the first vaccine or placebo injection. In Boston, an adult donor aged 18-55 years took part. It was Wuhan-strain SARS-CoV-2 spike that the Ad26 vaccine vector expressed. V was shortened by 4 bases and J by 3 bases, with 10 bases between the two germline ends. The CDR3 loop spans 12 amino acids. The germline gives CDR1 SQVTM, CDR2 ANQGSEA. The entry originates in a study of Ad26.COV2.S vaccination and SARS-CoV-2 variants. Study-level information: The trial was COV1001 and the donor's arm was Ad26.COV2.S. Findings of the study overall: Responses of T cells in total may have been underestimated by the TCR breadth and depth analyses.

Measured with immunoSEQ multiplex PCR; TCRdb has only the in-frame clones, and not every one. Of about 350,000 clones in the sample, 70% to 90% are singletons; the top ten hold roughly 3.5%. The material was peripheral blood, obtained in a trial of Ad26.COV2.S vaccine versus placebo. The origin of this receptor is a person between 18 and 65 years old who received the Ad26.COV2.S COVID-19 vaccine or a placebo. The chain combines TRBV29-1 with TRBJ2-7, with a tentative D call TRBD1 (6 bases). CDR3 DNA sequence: TGCAGCGTTGGTCAGGGGCTCTACGAGCAGTACTTC. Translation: CSVGQGLYEQYF.